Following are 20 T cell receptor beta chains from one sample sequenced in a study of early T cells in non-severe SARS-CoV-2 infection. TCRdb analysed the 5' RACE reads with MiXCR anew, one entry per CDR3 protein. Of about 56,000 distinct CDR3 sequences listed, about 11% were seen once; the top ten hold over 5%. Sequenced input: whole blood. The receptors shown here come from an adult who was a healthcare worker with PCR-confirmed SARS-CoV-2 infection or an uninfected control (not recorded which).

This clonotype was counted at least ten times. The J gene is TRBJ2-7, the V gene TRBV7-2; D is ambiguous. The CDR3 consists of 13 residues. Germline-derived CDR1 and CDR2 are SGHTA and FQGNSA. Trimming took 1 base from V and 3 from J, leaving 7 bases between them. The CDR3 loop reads CASSLEPFYEQYF. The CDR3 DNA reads TGTGCCAGCAGCTTAGAGCCGTTCTACGAGCAGTACTTC.

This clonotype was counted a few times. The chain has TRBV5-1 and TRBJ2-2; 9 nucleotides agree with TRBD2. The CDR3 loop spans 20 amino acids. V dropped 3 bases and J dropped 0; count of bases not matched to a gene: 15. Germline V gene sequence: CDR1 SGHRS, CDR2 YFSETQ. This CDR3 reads CASSSPGEGSGRANTGELFF. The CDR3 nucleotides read TGCGCCAGCAGCTCCCCCGGAGAGGGTAGCGGGAGAGCGAACACCGGGGAGCTGTTTTTT. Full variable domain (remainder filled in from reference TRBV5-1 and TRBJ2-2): KAGVTQTPRYLIKTRGQQVTLSCSPISGHRSVSWYQQTPGQGLQFLFEYFSETQRNKGNFPGRFSGRQFSNSRSEMNVSTLELGDSALYLCASSSPGEGSGRANTGELFFGEGSRLTVL.

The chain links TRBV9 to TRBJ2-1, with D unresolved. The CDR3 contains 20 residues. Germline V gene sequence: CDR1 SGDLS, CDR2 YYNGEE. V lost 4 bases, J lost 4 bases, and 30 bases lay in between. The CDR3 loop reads CASSLEPGPMPGVRYNEQFF. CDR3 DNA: TGTGCCAGCAGCCTAGAGCCGGGCCCTATGCCTGGAGTGCGTTACAATGAGCAGTTCTTC.

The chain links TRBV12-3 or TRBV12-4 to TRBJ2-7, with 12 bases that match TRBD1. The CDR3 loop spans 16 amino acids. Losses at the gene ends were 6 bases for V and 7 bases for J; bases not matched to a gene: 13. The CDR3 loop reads CASSDVGTGGLGEQYF. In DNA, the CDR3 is TGTGCCAGCAGCGATGTCGGGACAGGGGGCCTGGGGGAGCAGTACTTC.

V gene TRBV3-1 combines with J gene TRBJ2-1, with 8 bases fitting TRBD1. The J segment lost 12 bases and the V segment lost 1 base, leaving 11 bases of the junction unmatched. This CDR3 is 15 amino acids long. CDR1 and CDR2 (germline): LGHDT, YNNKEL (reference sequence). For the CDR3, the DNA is TGTGCCAGCAGCCAAGCTAGGCAGGGGGCTGCCGGGCAGTTCTTC. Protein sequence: CASSQARQGAAGQFF.

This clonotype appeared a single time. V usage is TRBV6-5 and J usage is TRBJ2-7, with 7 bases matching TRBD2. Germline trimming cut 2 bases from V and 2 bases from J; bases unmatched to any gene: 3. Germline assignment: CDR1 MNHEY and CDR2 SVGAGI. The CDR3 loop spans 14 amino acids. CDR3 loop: CASSYSGAAYEQYF. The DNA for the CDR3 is TGTGCCAGCAGTTACAGCGGGGCGGCCTACGAGCAGTACTTC.

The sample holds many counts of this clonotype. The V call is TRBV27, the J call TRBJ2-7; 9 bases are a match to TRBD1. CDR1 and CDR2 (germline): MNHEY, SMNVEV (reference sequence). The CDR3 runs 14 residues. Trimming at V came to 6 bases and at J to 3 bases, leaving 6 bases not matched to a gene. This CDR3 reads CASSAWDRDYEQYF. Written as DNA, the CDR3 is TGTGCCAGCAGCGCCTGGGACAGGGACTACGAGCAGTACTTC.

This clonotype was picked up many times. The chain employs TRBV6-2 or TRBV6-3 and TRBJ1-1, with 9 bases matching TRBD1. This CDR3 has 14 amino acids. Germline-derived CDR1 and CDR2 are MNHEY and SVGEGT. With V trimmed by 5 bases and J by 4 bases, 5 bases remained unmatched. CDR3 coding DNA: TGTGCCAGCAGTATGAGGGGACAGGGCACTGAAGCTTTCTTT. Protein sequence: CASSMRGQGTEAFF.

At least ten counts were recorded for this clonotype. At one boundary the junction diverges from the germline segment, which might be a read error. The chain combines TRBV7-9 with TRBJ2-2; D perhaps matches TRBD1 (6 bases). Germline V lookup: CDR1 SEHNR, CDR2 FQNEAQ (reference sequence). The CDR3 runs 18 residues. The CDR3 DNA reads TGTGCCAGCAACTTAGGGGGACGAGGGCCCTCGGGTACCGGGGAGCTGTTTTTT. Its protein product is CASNLGGRGPSGTGELFF.

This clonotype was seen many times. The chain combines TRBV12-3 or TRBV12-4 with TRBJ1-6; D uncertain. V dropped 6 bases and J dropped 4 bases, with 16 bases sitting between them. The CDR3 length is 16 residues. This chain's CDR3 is CASSSRVTYYNSPLHF. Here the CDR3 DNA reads TGTGCCAGCAGCTCAAGGGTGACCTATTATAATTCACCCCTCCACTTT.

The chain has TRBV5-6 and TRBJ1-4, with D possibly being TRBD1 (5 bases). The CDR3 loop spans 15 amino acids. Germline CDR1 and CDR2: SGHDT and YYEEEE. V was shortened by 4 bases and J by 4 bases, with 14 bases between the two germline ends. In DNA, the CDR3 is TGTGCCAGCAGCCCTTGGAATAGGGGTAATGAAAAACTGTTTTTT. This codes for CASSPWNRGNEKLFF.

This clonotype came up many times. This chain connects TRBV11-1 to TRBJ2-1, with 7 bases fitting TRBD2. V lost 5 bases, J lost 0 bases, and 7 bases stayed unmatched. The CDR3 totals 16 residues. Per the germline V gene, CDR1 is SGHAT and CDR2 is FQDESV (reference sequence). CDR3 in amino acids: CASSDEAGTSYNEQFF. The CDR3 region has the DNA TGTGCCAGCAGCGACGAAGCGGGAACCTCCTACAATGAGCAGTTCTTC.

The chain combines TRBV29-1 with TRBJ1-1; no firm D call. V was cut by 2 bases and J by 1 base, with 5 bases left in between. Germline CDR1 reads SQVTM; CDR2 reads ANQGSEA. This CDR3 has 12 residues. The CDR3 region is CSVEKGNTEAFF. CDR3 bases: TGCAGCGTTGAAAAAGGGAACACTGAAGCTTTCTTT. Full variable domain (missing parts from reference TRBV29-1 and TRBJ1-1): SAVISQKPSRDICQRGTSLTIQCQVDSQVTMMFWYRQQPGQSLTLIATANQGSEATYESGFVIDKFPISRPNLTFSTLTVSNMSPEDSSIYLCSVEKGNTEAFFGQGTRLTVV.

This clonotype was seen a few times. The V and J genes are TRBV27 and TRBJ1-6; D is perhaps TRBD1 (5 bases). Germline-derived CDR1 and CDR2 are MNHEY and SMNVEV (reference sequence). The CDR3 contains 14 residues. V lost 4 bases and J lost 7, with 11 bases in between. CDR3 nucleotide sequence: TGTGCCAGCAGTTCCGGGACCGAGAATTCACCCCTCCACTTT. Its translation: CASSSGTENSPLHF.

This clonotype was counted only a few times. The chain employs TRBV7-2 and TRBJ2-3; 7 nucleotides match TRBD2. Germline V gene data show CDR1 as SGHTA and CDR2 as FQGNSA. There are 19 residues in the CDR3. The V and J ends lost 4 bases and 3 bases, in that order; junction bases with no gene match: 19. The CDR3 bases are TGTGCCAGCAGCTCAGGCCGTAGGGCGGGAGTTCTGAGGACAGATACGCAGTATTTT. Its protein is CASSSGRRAGVLRTDTQYF.

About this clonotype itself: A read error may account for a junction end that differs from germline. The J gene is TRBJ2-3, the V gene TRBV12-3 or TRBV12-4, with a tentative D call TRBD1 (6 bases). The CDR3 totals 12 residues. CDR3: CASTPRTATQYF. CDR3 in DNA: TGTGCCAGCACCCCGAGGACAGCTACGCAGTATTTT.

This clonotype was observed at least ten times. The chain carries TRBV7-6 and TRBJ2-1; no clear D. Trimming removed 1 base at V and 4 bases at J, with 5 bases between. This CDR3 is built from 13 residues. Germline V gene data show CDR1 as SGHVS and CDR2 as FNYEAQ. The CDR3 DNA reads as TGTGCCAGCAGCTTAGGCCTTTACAATGAGCAGTTCTTC. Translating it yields CASSLGLYNEQFF.

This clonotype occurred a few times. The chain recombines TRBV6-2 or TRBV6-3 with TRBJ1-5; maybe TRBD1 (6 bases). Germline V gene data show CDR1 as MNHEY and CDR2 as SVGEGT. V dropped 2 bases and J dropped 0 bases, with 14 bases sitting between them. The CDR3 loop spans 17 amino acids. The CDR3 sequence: CASSYTTGGLSNQPQHF. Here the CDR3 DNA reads TGTGCCAGCAGTTACACGACAGGAGGCCTTAGCAATCAGCCCCAGCATTTT.

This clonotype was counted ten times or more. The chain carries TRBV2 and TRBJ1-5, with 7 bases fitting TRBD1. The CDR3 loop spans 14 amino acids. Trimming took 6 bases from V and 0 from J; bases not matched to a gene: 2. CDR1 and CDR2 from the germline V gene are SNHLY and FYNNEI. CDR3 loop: CASRGDSSNQPQHF. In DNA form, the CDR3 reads TGTGCCAGCAGGGGGGACAGTAGCAATCAGCCCCAGCATTTT.

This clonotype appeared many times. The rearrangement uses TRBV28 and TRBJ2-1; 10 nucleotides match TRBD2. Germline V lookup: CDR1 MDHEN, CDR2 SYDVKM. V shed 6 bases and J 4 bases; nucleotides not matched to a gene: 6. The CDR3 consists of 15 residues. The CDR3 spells CASSTPGLAYNEQFF. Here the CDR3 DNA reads TGTGCCAGCAGCACACCGGGACTAGCGTACAATGAGCAGTTCTTC.